This TCR beta chain was found in a study of blood T cell repertoires in COVID-19. In the study overall: PBMCs, B-cell-depleted T cells, or T cells were the source of the cDNA or gDNA that made up the material.

The CDR3 sequence is 15 residues long. The ends were cut back, 2 bases at V and 4 bases at J, with 14 bases in the middle. CDR1 is MNHEY and CDR2 is SMNVEV in the germline V gene (reference sequence). In terms of age and location, participants ranged from roughly 18 to 90 years and lived in around 22 US areas. Cohorts were assigned according to the clinical history that participants reported. Cohort 3 donors were reported recovered after two negative PCRs, clearance, or symptom resolution. TCRdb's copy holds only in-frame clones and misses some; the assay was immunoSEQ multiplex PCR. The sample has hundreds of thousands of clones, about 89% seen once; the top ten hold approximately 5.2%.

Sample: PBMCs or T cells enriched from blood (not recorded which). The sequence was collected from a man between 60 and 75 years old who had recovered from COVID-19. The chain couples TRBV27 to TRBJ2-5; D is perhaps TRBD1 (5 bases). CDR3 DNA: TGTGCCAGCAGTTTAACAGGTTCTAGGACAGAGACCCAGTACTTC. Protein: CASSLTGSRTETQYF.